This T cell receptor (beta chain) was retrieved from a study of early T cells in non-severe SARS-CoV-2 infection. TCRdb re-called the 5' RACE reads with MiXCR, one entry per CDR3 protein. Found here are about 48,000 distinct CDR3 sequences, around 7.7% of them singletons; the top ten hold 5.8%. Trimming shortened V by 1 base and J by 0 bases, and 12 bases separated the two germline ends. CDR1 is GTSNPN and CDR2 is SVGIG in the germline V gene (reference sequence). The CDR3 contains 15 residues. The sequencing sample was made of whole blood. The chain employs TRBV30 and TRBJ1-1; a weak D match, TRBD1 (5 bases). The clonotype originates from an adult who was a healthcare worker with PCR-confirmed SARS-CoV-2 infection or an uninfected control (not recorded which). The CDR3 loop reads CAWSAWDGMNTEAFF. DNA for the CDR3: TGTGCCTGGAGTGCGTGGGACGGTATGAACACTGAAGCTTTCTTT.